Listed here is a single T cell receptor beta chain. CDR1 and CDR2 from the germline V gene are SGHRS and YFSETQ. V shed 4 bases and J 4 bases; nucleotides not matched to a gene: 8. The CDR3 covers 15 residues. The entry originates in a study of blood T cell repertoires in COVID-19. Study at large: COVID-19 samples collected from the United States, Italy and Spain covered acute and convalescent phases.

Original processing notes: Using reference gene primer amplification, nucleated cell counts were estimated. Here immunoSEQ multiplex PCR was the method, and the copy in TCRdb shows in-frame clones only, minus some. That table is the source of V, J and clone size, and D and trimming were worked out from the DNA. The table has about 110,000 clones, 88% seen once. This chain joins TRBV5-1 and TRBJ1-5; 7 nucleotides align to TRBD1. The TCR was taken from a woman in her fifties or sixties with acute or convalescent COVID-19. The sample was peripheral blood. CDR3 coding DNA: TGCGCCAGCAGCCCCCTACCGGGACAGAATCAGCCCCAGCATTTT. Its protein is CASSPLPGQNQPQHF.